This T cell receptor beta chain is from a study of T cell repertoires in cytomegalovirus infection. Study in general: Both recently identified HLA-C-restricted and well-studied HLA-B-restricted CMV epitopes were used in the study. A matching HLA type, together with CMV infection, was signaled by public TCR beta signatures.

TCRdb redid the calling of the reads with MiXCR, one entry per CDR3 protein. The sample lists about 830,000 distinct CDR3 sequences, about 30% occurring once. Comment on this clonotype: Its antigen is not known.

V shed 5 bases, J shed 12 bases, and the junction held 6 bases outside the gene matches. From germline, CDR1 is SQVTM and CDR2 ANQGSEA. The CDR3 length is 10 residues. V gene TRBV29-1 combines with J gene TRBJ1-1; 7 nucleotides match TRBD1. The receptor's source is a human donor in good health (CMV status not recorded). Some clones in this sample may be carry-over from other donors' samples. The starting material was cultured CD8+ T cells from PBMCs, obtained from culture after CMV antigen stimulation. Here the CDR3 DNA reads TGCAGCGTTAACAACAGGGGAACTTTCTTT. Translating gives CSVNNRGTFF. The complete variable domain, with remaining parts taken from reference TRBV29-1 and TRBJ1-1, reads SAVISQKPSRDICQRGTSLTIQCQVDSQVTMMFWYRQQPGQSLTLIATANQGSEATYESGFVIDKFPISRPNLTFSTLTVSNMSPEDSSIYLCSVNNRGTFFGQGTRLTVV.